The present T cell receptor beta chain was sequenced within a study of PD-L1 blockade in urothelial cancer. At the level of the study: Peripheral blood specimens exhibited a median yield of around 150,000 T cells.

Here immunoSEQ multiplex PCR was the method, and the copy in TCRdb shows in-frame clones only, minus some. The repertoire holds tens of thousands of clones, with approximately 79% as singletons. CDR3 length: 14 residues. V shed 5 bases and J shed 2 bases, with 9 bases lying between them. Germline CDR1 is MNHEY and CDR2 is SVGAGI. With regard to this clone: Its antigen is not identified.

Notes on the study in general: Sub-median blood TCR clonality before treatment predicted longer survival.

Each patient contributed between 1 and 8 total time points of blood mononuclear cells, pretreatment and during treatment. The TCR comes from a man over 45 with urothelial cancer. The sample consisted of PBMCs, taken around atezolizumab (anti-PD-L1) treatment. The chain couples TRBV6-5 to TRBJ2-2, with D possibly TRBD1 on 5 matching bases. This CDR3 is CASSAQGNTGELFF. The CDR3 nucleotides read TGTGCCAGCAGTGCCCAGGGTAACACCGGGGAGCTGTTTTTT.